These 5 T cell receptor beta chains originate from one sample sequenced in a study of CD8+ T cells in alopecia areata (dated by TCRdb to 2016 to 2018). What this sample's treatment or condition label stands for: oral pan-JAK inhibitor, 5-10 mg twice daily. Preparation of the library involved the immunoSEQ multiplex PCR assay. RNA was extracted from all samples and reverse transcribed into cDNA as template for TCR sequencing. What TCRdb holds here is the immuneACCESS table cut down to in-frame rearrangements. Part of the clones is not present; checked against another copy, under half of the missing clones reflect an unresolved V gene, and the others are unexplained. The sample contains some 190,000 clones, approximately 72% of them found a single time. The leading ten clones occupy around 1.2% of the sample. The material was CD4+ T cells sorted from blood, obtained between weeks 43 and 45, from a patient treated with tofacitinib. These receptor sequences come from a human donor with alopecia areata.

This clone was seen just once. The gene calls are TRBV23-1 and TRBJ2-7, with D perhaps TRBD2 (5 bases). TRBV23-1 is classed as an ORF, of uncertain function. Trimming cost V 6 bases and J 7 bases, with 16 bases left between them. The CDR3 sequence is 13 residues long. The CDR3 nucleotides are TGCGCCAGCAGACACCACGGGAAGCCGGAGCAGTACTTC. Translated, it gives CASRHHGKPEQYF.

This chain links TRBV7-9 with TRBJ1-5, with D unclear. V was shortened by 0 bases and J by 5 bases, with 14 bases between the two germline ends. This CDR3 contains 16 residues. Germline loops: CDR1 SEHNR, CDR2 FQNEAQ (reference sequence). CDR3 nucleotides: TGTGCCAGCAGCTTAGCTGGGGATGCGGCGGATCAGCCCCAGCATTTT. This sequence encodes CASSLAGDAADQPQHF.

The chain carries TRBV6-1 and TRBJ1-5, with D tentatively TRBD1 (6 bases). CDR1 is MNHNS and CDR2 is SASEGT in the germline V gene. Trimming pared 0 bases from V and 4 bases from J, leaving 10 bases between. CDR3 length: 15 amino acids. CDR3 residues: CASSEAGGQNQPQHF. For the CDR3, the DNA is TGTGCCAGCAGTGAAGCGGGGGGGCAGAATCAGCCCCAGCATTTT.

In this sample, this clone turned up a few times. In nucleotides, the CDR3 is TGTGCCAGCAGTTTCCGCAGGCGGGAGACCCAGTACTTC. Translated: CASSFRRRETQYF. The chain combines TRBV27 with TRBJ2-5; no clear D. This CDR3 is built from 13 residues. Trimming stripped 3 bases from V and 5 bases from J, with 10 bases between. The germline CDR1 and CDR2 sequences are MNHEY and SMNVEV (reference sequence).

This clone was counted only a few times. The chain carries TRBV12-5 and TRBJ2-3; D remains ambiguous. The CDR3 is 14 residues long. In germline, CDR1 is LGHNT, CDR2 FRNRAP. Trimming stripped 3 bases from V and 4 bases from J, with 11 bases between. This CDR3 is CASGFSRLADTQYF. DNA of the CDR3: TGTGCTAGTGGTTTTTCACGTCTCGCAGATACGCAGTATTTT.